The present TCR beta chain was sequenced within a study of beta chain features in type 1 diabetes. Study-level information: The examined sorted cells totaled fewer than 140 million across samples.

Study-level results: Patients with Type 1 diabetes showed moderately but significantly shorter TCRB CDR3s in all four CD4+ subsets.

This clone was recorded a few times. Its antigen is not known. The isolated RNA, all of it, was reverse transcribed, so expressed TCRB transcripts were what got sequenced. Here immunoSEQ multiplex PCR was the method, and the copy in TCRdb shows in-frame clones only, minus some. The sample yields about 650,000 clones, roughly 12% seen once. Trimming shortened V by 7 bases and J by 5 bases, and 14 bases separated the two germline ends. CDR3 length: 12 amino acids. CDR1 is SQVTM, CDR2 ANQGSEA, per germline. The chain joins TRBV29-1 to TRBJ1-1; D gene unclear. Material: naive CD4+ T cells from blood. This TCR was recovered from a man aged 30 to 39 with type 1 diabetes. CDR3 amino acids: CSANPGPTEAFF. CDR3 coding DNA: TGCAGCGCCAACCCCGGACCAACTGAAGCTTTCTTT.